The 11 T cell receptor beta chains given below trace back to one sample, sequenced in a study of blood T cell repertoires in COVID-19. Measured with immunoSEQ multiplex PCR; TCRdb has only the in-frame clones, and not every one. The sample holds over 250,000 clones, roughly 80% seen once. Sequencing was done on a sample of PBMCs or T cells enriched from blood (not recorded which). These receptor sequences come from a man aged 35-49 years who had been exposed to COVID-19.

The genes are TRBV6-2 or TRBV6-3 and TRBJ1-1, with 8 bases aligning to TRBD1. This CDR3 is 14 amino acids long. Per the germline V gene, CDR1 is MNHEY and CDR2 is SVGEGT. J lost 2 bases, V lost 2 bases, and 1 base had no gene match. The CDR3: CASSYDRGNTEAFF. CDR3 nucleotides: TGTGCCAGCAGTTACGACAGGGGTAACACTGAAGCTTTCTTT.

CDR3 amino acids: CASSLTLGTITTAPLHF. CDR3 DNA: TGTGCCAGCAGCTTAACCCTCGGGACAATTACGACGGCACCCCTCCACTTT. The chain is built from TRBV7-9 and TRBJ1-6, with D possibly being TRBD1 (6 bases). In germline, CDR1 is SEHNR, CDR2 FQNEAQ (reference sequence). Trimming took 2 bases from V and 11 from J, leaving 22 bases between them. This CDR3 is 17 amino acids long.

This clone has only a few counts. The chain uses TRBV7-2 and TRBJ1-1; a weak D match, TRBD1 (5 bases). With 6 bases removed from V and 4 bases from J, the gap between germline ends came to 12 bases. Per the germline V gene, CDR1 is SGHTA and CDR2 is FQGNSA. The CDR3 has 13 residues. CDR3 coding DNA: TGTGCCAGCAGACTCCGGGACTCCACTGAAGCTTTCTTT. Translation gives CASRLRDSTEAFF.

This clone was picked up a small number of times. The chain couples TRBV5-1 to TRBJ1-1; the match to TRBD1 covers 7 bases. Trimming at V came to 4 bases and at J to 0 bases, leaving 3 bases not matched to a gene. The CDR3 totals 14 residues. The germline V gene encodes CDR1 SGHRS and CDR2 YFSETQ. The CDR3 sequence is CASSGQAMNTEAFF. Here the CDR3 DNA reads TGCGCCAGCAGCGGACAGGCCATGAACACTGAAGCTTTCTTT. The full variable domain, its missing parts supplied by reference TRBV5-1 and TRBJ1-1, is KAGVTQTPRYLIKTRGQQVTLSCSPISGHRSVSWYQQTPGQGLQFLFEYFSETQRNKGNFPGRFSGRQFSNSRSEMNVSTLELGDSALYLCASSGQAMNTEAFFGQGTRLTVV.

This clone was recorded a few times. The V call is TRBV19, the J call TRBJ1-1, with no clear D. From germline, CDR1 is LNHDA and CDR2 SQIVND (reference sequence). The CDR3 runs to 11 residues. The ends were cut back, 2 bases at V and 7 bases at J, with 5 bases in the middle. CDR3 amino acids: CASSIYSEAFF. The CDR3 DNA reads as TGTGCCAGTAGTATATATAGTGAAGCTTTCTTT.

This chain uses TRBV7-9 with TRBJ1-5; TRBD1 agrees at 7 bases. V was pared by 5 bases and J by 7 bases, with 11 bases of the junction left unmatched. The length of the CDR3 is 15 residues. Germline assignment: CDR1 SEHNR and CDR2 FQNEAQ (reference sequence). DNA of the CDR3: TGTGCCAGCAGCCCTGGACAGGCGAGTGGACAGCCCCAGCATTTT. Amino acids: CASSPGQASGQPQHF.

This chain uses TRBV5-6 with TRBJ1-1; 7 bases fit TRBD1. Germline loops: CDR1 SGHDT, CDR2 YYEEEE. This CDR3 region has 15 residues. V gave up 4 bases and J gave up 1 base; unmatched junction bases: 7. CDR3 protein: CASSRYQGGNTEAFF. DNA for the CDR3: TGTGCCAGCAGCCGATACCAGGGGGGGAACACTGAAGCTTTCTTT.

This chain connects TRBV27 to TRBJ1-1; D gene unclear. Per germline, CDR1 MNHEY and CDR2 SMNVEV (reference sequence). V lost 3 bases to trimming and J lost 0 bases, with 8 bases between them. This CDR3 contains 14 residues. This chain's CDR3 is CASSLRQLNTEAFF. The CDR3, as DNA: TGTGCCAGCAGTTTGAGGCAGTTGAACACTGAAGCTTTCTTT.

This chain links TRBV3-1 (or the pseudogene TRBV3-2) with TRBJ1-5; TRBD1 matches 7 bases. Germline CDR1 reads LGHDT; CDR2 reads YNNKEL (reference sequence). V was clipped by 1 base and J by 7 bases; unmatched bases: 4. The length of the CDR3 is 14 residues. The chain's CDR3 is CASSQAGQLQPQHF. The CDR3 DNA follows: TGTGCCAGCAGCCAAGCGGGACAGCTACAGCCCCAGCATTTT.

The chain links TRBV6-2 or TRBV6-3 to TRBJ1-5; D is possibly TRBD1 (5 bases). The ends were cut back, 2 bases at V and 13 bases at J, with 12 bases in the middle. The CDR3 consists of 12 residues. Germline CDR1 and CDR2: MNHEY and SVGEGT. DNA of the CDR3: TGTGCCAGCAGTTACGGGGGGAAGGGACAGCATTTT. Translating it yields CASSYGGKGQHF.

The rearrangement uses TRBV27 and TRBJ2-1; 12 bases agree with TRBD2. The CDR3 spans 15 residues. Germline V gene sequence: CDR1 MNHEY, CDR2 SMNVEV (reference sequence). V shed 4 bases, J shed 6 bases, and the junction held 4 bases outside the gene matches. CDR3 coding DNA: TGTGCCAGCAGTTCTGGACTAGCGGGACTCAATGAGCAGTTCTTC. Translated: CASSSGLAGLNEQFF.